This T cell receptor (beta chain) was sequenced in a study of blood T cell repertoires in COVID-19. Profiling relied on immunoSEQ multiplex PCR, and the TCRdb table lists in-frame clones only, not all of them. The sample has tens of thousands of clones, roughly 88% seen once. The CDR3 sequence is 18 residues long. Germline V CDR1 and CDR2: MNHEY, SMNVEV (reference sequence). V gave up 2 bases and J gave up 0 bases, with 17 bases separating them. Source material: peripheral blood. The origin of this receptor is a human donor in a cohort sampled during active COVID-19. The rearrangement uses TRBV27 and TRBJ1-5; tentative D call: TRBD1 (5 bases). The CDR3 is CASSLGGAGRHSNQPQHF. The CDR3 region has the DNA TGTGCCAGCAGTTTAGGAGGGGCAGGCAGACATAGCAATCAGCCCCAGCATTTT.